The following is a T cell receptor (beta chain) sequence with its context. The source of the sample is a study of T-cell reconstitution after alpha-beta-depleted transplantation in children. The V gene's germline CDR1 is SGHRS and CDR2 YFSETQ. With 0 bases removed from V and 4 bases from J, the gap between germline ends came to 11 bases. This CDR3 is 15 amino acids long. Molecular barcoding with unique molecular identifiers was used for the TCRbeta library. TCRdb re-called the PCR reads through MiXCR, storing one row per CDR3 protein. Among 190,000 or so distinct CDR3 sequences listed, approximately 7% were seen once.

This clonotype was sampled from a human donor who donated a stem cell graft to a child with Wiskott-Aldrich syndrome. The V call is TRBV5-1, the J call TRBJ2-1; perhaps TRBD1 as D (6 bases). The specimen comprised PBMCs from the stem cell graft donor, sampled from the stem cell graft. CDR3 sequence reads: CASSLEAGAYNEQFF. CDR3 bases: TGCGCCAGCAGCTTGGAGGCAGGGGCTTACAATGAGCAGTTCTTC.